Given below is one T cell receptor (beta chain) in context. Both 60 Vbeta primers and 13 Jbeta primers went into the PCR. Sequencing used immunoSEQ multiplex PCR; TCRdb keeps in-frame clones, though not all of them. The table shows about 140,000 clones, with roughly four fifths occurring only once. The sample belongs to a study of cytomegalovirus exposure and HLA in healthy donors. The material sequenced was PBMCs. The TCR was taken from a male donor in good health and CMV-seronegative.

The DNA for the CDR3 is TGTGCCAGCAGCCCGGGGACTAGCGGGAGGTGGGGATTGGAGACCCAGTACTTC. Translated, it gives CASSPGTSGRWGLETQYF. This sequence joins TRBV7-2 and TRBJ2-5, with 15 bases aligning to TRBD2. The CDR3 extends over 18 amino acids. In germline, CDR1 is SGHTA, CDR2 FQGNSA. With V trimmed by 5 bases and J by 5 bases, 12 bases remained unmatched.